This TCR beta chain was sequenced in a study of cytomegalovirus exposure and HLA in healthy donors. The PCR contained 60 Vbeta and 13 Jbeta primers. Here immunoSEQ multiplex PCR was the method, and the copy in TCRdb shows in-frame clones only, minus some. The sample gives 200,000 to 250,000 clones, approximately 82% of which show up once; 3% to 4.5% is in the top ten. In this sample, this clone turned up once. This CDR3 contains 16 residues. V lost 1 base, J lost 8 bases, and 9 bases stayed unmatched. Germline assignment: CDR1 SGHVS and CDR2 FQNEAQ. Material: PBMCs. This chain uses TRBV7-8 with TRBJ2-1; TRBD2 matches 9 bases. The TCR was taken from a male donor in good health and CMV-seronegative. CDR3 coding DNA: TGTGCCAGCAGCTTAGTCGGCGGGGGGGGGTCATATGAGCAGTTCTTC. As protein: CASSLVGGGGSYEQFF.